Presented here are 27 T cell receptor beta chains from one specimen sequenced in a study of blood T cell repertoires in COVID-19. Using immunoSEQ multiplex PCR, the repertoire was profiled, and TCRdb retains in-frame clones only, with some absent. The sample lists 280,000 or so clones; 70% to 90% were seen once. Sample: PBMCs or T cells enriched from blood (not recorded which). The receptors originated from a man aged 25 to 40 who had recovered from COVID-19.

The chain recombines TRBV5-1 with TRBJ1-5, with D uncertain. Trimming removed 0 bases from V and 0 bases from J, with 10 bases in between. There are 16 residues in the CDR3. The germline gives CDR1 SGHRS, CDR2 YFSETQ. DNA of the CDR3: TGCGCCAGCAGCTTGGGGGCAATGTCTAGCAATCAGCCCCAGCATTTT. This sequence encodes CASSLGAMSSNQPQHF. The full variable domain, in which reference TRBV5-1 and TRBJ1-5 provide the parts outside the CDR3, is KAGVTQTPRYLIKTRGQQVTLSCSPISGHRSVSWYQQTPGQGLQFLFEYFSETQRNKGNFPGRFSGRQFSNSRSEMNVSTLELGDSALYLCASSLGAMSSNQPQHFGDGTRLSIL.

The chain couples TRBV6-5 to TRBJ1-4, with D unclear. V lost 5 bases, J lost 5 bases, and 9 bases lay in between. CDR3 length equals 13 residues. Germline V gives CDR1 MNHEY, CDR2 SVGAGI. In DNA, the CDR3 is TGTGCCAGCAGTCACAGTCAGAATGAAAAACTGTTTTTT. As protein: CASSHSQNEKLFF.

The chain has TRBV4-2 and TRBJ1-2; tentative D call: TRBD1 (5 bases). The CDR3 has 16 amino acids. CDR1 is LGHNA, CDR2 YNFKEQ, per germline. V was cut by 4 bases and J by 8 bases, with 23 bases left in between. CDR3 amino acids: CASSPFQGSDRAGYTF. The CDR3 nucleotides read TGTGCCAGCAGCCCATTTCAGGGATCCGACAGAGCCGGCTACACCTTC.

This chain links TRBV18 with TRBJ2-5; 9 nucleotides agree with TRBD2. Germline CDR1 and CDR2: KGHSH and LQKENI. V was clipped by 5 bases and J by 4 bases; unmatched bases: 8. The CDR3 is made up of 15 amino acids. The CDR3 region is CASSTAGGSRETQYF. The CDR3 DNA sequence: TGTGCCAGCTCAACCGCGGGGGGGTCTCGAGAGACCCAGTACTTC.

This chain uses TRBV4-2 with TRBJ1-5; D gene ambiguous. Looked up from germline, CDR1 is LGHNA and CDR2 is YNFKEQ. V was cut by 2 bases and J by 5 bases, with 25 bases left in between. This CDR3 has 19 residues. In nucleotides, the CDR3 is TGTGCCAGCAGCCAATCCATAGGGCGGGAGGCTTATAAACATCAGCCCCAGCATTTT. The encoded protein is CASSQSIGREAYKHQPQHF.

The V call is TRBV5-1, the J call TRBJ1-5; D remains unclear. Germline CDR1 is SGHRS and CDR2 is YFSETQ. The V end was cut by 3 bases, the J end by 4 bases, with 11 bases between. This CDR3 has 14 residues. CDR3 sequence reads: CASSYDGDNQPQHF. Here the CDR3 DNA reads TGCGCCAGCAGCTACGACGGAGATAATCAGCCCCAGCATTTT.

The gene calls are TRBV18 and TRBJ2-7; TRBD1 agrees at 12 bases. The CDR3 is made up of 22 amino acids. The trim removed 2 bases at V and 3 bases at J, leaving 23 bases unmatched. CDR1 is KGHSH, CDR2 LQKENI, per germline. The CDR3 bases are TGTGCCAGCTCACCAAGTCTTGATGGGACAGGGGGCGAGTATAGGGCCCTCTACGAGCAGTACTTC. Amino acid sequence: CASSPSLDGTGGEYRALYEQYF.

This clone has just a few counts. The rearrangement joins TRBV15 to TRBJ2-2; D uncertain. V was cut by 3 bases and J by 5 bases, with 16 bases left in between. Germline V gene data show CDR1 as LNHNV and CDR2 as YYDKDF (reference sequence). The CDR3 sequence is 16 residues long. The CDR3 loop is CATSSPADGDTGELFF. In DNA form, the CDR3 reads TGTGCCACCAGCAGCCCAGCAGATGGAGATACCGGGGAGCTGTTTTTT. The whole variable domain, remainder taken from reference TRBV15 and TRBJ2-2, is DAMVIQNPRYQVTQFGKPVTLSCSQTLNHNVMYWYQQKSSQAPKLLFHYYDKDFNNEADTPDNFQSRRPNTSFCFLDIRSPGLGDTAMYLCATSSPADGDTGELFFGEGSRLTVL.

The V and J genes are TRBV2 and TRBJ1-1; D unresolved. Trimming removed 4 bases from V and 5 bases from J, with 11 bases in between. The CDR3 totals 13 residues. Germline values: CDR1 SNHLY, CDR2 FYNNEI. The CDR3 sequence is CASSVRWQTEAFF. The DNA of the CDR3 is TGTGCCAGCAGTGTCAGGTGGCAGACTGAAGCTTTCTTT.

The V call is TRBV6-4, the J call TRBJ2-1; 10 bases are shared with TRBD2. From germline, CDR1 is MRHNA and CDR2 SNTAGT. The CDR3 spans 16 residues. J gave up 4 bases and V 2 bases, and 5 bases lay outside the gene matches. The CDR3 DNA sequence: TGTGCCAGCAGTGACGAACAGCGGGGGGGTTACAATGAGCAGTTCTTC. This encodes CASSDEQRGGYNEQFF.

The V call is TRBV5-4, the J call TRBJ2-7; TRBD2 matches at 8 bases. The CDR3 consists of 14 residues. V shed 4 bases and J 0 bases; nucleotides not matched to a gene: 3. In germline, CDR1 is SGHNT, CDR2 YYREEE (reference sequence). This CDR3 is CASSIAGSSYEQYF. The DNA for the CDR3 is TGTGCCAGCAGCATAGCGGGGAGCTCCTACGAGCAGTACTTC.

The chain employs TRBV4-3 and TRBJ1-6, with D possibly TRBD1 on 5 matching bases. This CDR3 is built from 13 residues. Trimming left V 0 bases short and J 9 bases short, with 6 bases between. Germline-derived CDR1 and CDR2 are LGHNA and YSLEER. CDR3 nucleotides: TGCGCCAGCAGCCAAGAGGGGGGTTCACCCCTCCACTTT. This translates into CASSQEGGSPLHF.

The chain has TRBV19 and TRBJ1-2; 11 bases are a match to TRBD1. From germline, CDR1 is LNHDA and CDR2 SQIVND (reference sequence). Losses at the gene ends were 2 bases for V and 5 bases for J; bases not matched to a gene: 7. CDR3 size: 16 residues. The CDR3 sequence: CASSITDRGRGYGYTF. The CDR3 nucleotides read TGTGCCAGTAGTATAACGGACAGGGGGCGAGGGTATGGCTACACCTTC.

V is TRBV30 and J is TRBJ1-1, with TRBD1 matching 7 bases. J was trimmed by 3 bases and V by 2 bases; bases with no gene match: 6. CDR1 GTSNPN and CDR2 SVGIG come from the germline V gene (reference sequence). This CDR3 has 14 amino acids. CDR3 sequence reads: CAWSPTGYYTEAFF. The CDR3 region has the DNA TGTGCCTGGAGTCCGACAGGGTATTACACTGAAGCTTTCTTT.

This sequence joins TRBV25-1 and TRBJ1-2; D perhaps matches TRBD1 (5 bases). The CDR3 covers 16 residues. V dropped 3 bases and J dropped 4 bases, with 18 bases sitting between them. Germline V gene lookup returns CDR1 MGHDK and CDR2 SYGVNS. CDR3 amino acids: CASSEWSNQGSYGYTF. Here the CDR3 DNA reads TGTGCCAGCAGTGAGTGGTCGAATCAGGGAAGCTATGGCTACACCTTC.

Here the CDR3 reads CASSVRNRGGFYNEQFF. The DNA of the CDR3 is TGTGCCAGCAGCGTACGGAACCGTGGCGGATTCTACAATGAGCAGTTCTTC. The chain couples TRBV9 to TRBJ2-1, with unresolved D. CDR1 SGDLS and CDR2 YYNGEE come from the germline V gene. V lost 1 base to trimming and J lost 3 bases, with 17 bases between them. The CDR3 is made up of 17 amino acids.

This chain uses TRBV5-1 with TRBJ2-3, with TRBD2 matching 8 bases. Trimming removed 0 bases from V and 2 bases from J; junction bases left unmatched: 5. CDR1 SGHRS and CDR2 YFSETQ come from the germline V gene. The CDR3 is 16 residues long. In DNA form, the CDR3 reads TGCGCCAGCAGCTTGGGGAGCGGGGGCTTCACAGATACGCAGTATTTT. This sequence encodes CASSLGSGGFTDTQYF. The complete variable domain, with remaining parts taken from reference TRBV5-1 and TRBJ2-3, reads KAGVTQTPRYLIKTRGQQVTLSCSPISGHRSVSWYQQTPGQGLQFLFEYFSETQRNKGNFPGRFSGRQFSNSRSEMNVSTLELGDSALYLCASSLGSGGFTDTQYFGPGTRLTVL.

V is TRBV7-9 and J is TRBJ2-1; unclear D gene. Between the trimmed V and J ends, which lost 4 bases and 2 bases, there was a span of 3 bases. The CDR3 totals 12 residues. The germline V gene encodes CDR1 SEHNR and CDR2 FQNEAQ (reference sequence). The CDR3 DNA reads TGTGCCAGCAGCTCTACCTACAATGAGCAGTTCTTC. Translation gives CASSSTYNEQFF.

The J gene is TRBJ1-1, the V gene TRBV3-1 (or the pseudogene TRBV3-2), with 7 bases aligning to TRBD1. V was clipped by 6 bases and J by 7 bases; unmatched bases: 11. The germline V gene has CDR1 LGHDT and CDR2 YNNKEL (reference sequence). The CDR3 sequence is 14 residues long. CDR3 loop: CASSQRQGKDEAFF. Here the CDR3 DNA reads TGTGCCAGCAGTCAGCGACAGGGAAAGGATGAAGCTTTCTTT.

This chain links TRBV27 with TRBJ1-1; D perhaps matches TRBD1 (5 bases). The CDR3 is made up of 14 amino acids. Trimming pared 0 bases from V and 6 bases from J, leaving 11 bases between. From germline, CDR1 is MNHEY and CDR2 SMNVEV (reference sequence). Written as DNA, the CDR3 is TGTGCCAGCAGTTTATCGCAGGGAGGCTCTGAAGCTTTCTTT. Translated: CASSLSQGGSEAFF.

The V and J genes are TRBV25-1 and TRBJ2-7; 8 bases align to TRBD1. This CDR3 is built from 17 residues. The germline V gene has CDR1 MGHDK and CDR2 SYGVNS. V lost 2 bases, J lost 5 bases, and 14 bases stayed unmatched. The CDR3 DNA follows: TGTGCCAGCAGTGAAAGCCGTTTAAGGGACAGGTCCCACGAGCAGTACTTC. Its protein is CASSESRLRDRSHEQYF.

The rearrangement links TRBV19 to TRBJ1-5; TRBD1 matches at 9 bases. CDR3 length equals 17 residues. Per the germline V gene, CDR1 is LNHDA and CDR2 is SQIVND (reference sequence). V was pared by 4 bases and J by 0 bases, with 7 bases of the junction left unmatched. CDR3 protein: CASSTLQGARSNQPQHF. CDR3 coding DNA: TGTGCCAGTAGTACTCTACAGGGGGCGCGTAGCAATCAGCCCCAGCATTTT.

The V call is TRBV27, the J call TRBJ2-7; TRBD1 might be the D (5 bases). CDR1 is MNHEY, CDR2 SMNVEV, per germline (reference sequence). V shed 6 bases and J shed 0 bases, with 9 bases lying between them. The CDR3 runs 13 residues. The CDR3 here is CASSIGASYEQYF. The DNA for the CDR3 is TGTGCCAGCAGCATTGGGGCCTCCTACGAGCAGTACTTC.

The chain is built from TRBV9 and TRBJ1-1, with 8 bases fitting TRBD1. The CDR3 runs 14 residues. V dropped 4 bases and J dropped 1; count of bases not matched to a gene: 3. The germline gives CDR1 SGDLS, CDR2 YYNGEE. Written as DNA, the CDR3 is TGTGCCAGCAGCCAGCAGGGGGCGAACACTGAAGCTTTCTTT. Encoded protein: CASSQQGANTEAFF. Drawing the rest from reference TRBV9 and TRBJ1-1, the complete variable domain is DSGVTQTPKHLITATGQRVTLRCSPRSGDLSVYWYQQSLDQGLQFLIQYYNGEERAKGNILERFSAQQFPDLHSELNLSSLELGDSALYFCASSQQGANTEAFFGQGTRLTVV.

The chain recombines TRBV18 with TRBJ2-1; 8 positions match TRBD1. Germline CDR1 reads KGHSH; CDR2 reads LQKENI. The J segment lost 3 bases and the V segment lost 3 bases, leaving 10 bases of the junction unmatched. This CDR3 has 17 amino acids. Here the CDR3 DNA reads TGTGCCAGCTCACCCCGAGACAGGGGTAGACTCTACAATGAGCAGTTCTTC. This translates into CASSPRDRGRLYNEQFF.

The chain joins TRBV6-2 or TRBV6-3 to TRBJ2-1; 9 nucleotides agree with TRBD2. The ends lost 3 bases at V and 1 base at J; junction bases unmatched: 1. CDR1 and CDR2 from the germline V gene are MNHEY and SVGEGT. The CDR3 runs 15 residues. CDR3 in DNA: TGTGCCAGCAGTTATCTAGCGGGGTCCTACAATGAGCAGTTCTTC. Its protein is CASSYLAGSYNEQFF.

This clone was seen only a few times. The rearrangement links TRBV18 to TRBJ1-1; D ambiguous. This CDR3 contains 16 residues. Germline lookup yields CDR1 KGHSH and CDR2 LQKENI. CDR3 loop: CVWTSGRGLRSTEAFF. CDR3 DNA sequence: TGTGTCTGGACCTCGGGCAGAGGGCTTCGGTCCACTGAAGCTTTCTTT.